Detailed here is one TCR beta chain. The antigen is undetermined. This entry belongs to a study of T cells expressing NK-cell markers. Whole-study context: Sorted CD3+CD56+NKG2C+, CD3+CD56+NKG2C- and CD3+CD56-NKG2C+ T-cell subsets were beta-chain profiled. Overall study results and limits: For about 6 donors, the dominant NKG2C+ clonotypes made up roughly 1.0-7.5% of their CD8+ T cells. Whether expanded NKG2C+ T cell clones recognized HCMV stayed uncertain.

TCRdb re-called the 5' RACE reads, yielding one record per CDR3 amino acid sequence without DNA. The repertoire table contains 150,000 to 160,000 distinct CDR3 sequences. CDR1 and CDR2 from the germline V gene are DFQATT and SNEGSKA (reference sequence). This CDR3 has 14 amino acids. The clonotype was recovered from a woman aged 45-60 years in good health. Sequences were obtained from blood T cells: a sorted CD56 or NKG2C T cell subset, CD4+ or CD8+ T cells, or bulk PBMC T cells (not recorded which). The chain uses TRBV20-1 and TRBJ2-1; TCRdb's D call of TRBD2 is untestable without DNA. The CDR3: CSAGPTLADNEQFF.